These T cell receptor beta chains were read from a single sample in a study of human T cells and chemical hapten exposure. Each CDR3 protein gets one entry after TCRdb re-called the RACE reads with MiXCR. Of a few hundred thousand distinct CDR3 sequences listed, over 6% are singletons. The starting material was whole blood, obtained in connection with sensitization to the hapten diphenylcyclopropenone (DPC). Source of these receptors: a woman between 18 and 30 years old with alopecia areata. Some clones in this sample may be carry-over from other donors' samples. The CDR3 runs from the conserved cysteine through the conserved F or W. A D gene is named only where the DNA matches it firmly. Clone size is shown for a subset of rows, as once, few, many or a class of expanded clone.

D,V,J,size,CDR3,DNA
NA,TRBV7-8,TRBJ1-1,many,CASSPFRNTEAFF,TGTGCCAGCAGCCCATTTAGGAACACTGAAGCTTTCTTT
NA,TRBV5-1,TRBJ2-5,NA,CASSPIRTKQETQYF,TGCGCCAGCAGCCCAATCCGGACAAAACAAGAGACCCAGTACTTC
TRBD1,TRBV6-6,TRBJ1-1,NA,CASSYGQGFTEAFF,TGTGCCAGCAGTTACGGACAGGGGTTTACTGAAGCTTTCTTT
TRBD1,TRBV13,TRBJ1-1,many,CASSSGQGEKNTEAFF,TGTGCCAGCAGTAGTGGACAGGGGGAGAAGAACACTGAAGCTTTCTTT
NA,TRBV20-1,TRBJ2-6,NA,CSVRSGANVLTF,TGCAGTGTGCGATCTGGGGCCAACGTCCTGACTTTC
NA,TRBV7-6,TRBJ2-2,many,CASSRDSPNTGELFF,TGTGCCAGCAGCCGCGACAGCCCGAACACCGGGGAGCTGTTTTTT
TRBD2,TRBV20-1,TRBJ2-7,many,CSAVAGDEQYF,TGCAGTGCGGTCGCGGGGGACGAGCAGTACTTC
NA,TRBV5-4,TRBJ2-3,NA,CASSLAGQAPDTQYF,TGTGCCAGCAGCTTGGCTGGGCAGGCCCCAGATACGCAGTATTTT
TRBD1,TRBV5-1,TRBJ1-5,NA,CASSPQGVNQPQHF,TGCGCCAGCAGCCCACAGGGGGTCAATCAGCCCCAGCATTTT
NA,TRBV4-2,TRBJ1-6,many,CASRQQISYNSPLHF,TGTGCCAGCAGGCAACAGATCTCCTATAATTCACCCCTCCACTTT
NA,TRBV20-1,TRBJ1-1,many,CSARDHERGGDTEAFF,TGCAGTGCTAGAGATCACGAAAGGGGAGGAGACACTGAAGCTTTCTTT
NA,TRBV4-3,TRBJ1-4,many,CASSQGGAGEKLFF,TGCGCCAGCAGCCAGGGAGGGGCTGGAGAAAAACTGTTTTTT
NA,TRBV5-1,TRBJ1-4,few,CASSPRAEANEKLFF,TGCGCCAGCAGCCCCAGGGCGGAGGCTAATGAAAAACTGTTTTTT
NA,TRBV10-3,TRBJ2-1,NA,CAISDGVLENNEQFF,TGTGCCATCAGTGATGGTGTTTTAGAGAACAATGAGCAGTTCTTC